These 5 T cell receptor beta chains share one sample of origin, sequenced in a study of cytomegalovirus exposure and HLA in healthy donors. The PCR contained 60 Vbeta and 13 Jbeta primers. This table comes from immunoSEQ multiplex PCR, and its TCRdb copy is limited to in-frame clones, with some not included. The sample yields some 120,000 clones, of which the top ten take up roughly 2%. Sequencing was performed on PBMCs. These receptors were obtained from a woman aged 60 to 75 in good health and CMV-seronegative.

The chain carries TRBV18 and TRBJ2-5; 13 bases map to TRBD2. CDR1 and CDR2 (germline): KGHSH, LQKENI. The ends lost 3 bases at V and 4 bases at J; junction bases unmatched: 8. The CDR3 runs to 17 residues. CDR3 loop: CASSPPTSGGATETQYF. CDR3 DNA sequence: TGTGCCAGCTCACCCCCAACTAGCGGGGGGGCCACAGAGACCCAGTACTTC.

This rearrangement joins TRBV6-1 to TRBJ2-2; TRBD2 matches 10 bases. Losses at the gene ends were 4 bases for V and 8 bases for J; bases not matched to a gene: 7. The length of the CDR3 is 15 residues. In germline, CDR1 is MNHNS, CDR2 SASEGT. The CDR3 coding sequence is TGTGCCAGCAGTGTGCTAGCGGGGGTGGAAGGGGAGCTGTTTTTT. Residues: CASSVLAGVEGELFF.

The chain recombines TRBV18 with TRBJ1-1, with 7 bases aligning to TRBD1. CDR1 KGHSH and CDR2 LQKENI come from the germline V gene. This CDR3 has 14 amino acids. The trim removed 1 base at V and 3 bases at J, leaving 2 bases unmatched. CDR3 DNA: TGTGCCAGCTCACCACAGGGGGCATACACTGAAGCTTTCTTT. This translates into CASSPQGAYTEAFF.

J is TRBJ2-2 and V is TRBV15; possibly TRBD1 for D (5 bases). V gave up 2 bases and J gave up 4 bases, with 20 bases separating them. Germline CDR1 reads LNHNV; CDR2 reads YYDKDF (reference sequence). The CDR3 totals 18 residues. The CDR3 DNA is TGTGCCACCAGCAGAAAAAGGCACAGGTCACCGGGCACCGGGGAGCTGTTTTTT. Residues: CATSRKRHRSPGTGELFF.

The chain employs TRBV2 and TRBJ1-1, with D perhaps matching TRBD1 (6 bases). The CDR3 loop spans 12 amino acids. The germline CDR1 and CDR2 sequences are SNHLY and FYNNEI. Trimming took 6 bases from V and 7 from J, leaving 12 bases between them. The CDR3 DNA reads as TGTGCCAGCAGCCACAGGGTAGATGAAGCTTTCTTT. This encodes CASSHRVDEAFF.